The 12 T cell receptor beta chains listed next were all sequenced from one sample in a study of radiotherapy plus CTLA-4 blockade in lung cancer. Measured with immunoSEQ multiplex PCR; TCRdb has only the in-frame clones, and not every one. This table holds about 68,000 clones, around 80% found once. This specimen was peripheral blood, taken from a patient treated with radiotherapy plus ipilimumab. The source is a human donor with non-small cell lung cancer who had a complete response to radiotherapy plus ipilimumab.

The rearrangement uses TRBV6-5 and TRBJ1-5; TRBD1 is a possible D gene (5 bases). From germline, CDR1 is MNHEY and CDR2 SVGAGI. V lost 3 bases and J lost 5, with 11 bases in between. CDR3 length equals 14 residues. CDR3 nucleotides: TGTGCCAGCAGTTATACCCCCAGGGATCAGCCCCAGCATTTT. Protein: CASSYTPRDQPQHF.

The J gene is TRBJ2-1, the V gene TRBV5-1; D is unresolved. This CDR3 is built from 16 residues. Trimming pared 4 bases from V and 0 bases from J, leaving 14 bases between. Germline CDR1 is SGHRS and CDR2 is YFSETQ. Here the CDR3 reads CASSPTASHSYNEQFF. The CDR3 DNA reads as TGCGCCAGCAGCCCAACAGCCTCACACTCCTACAATGAGCAGTTCTTC.

This rearrangement joins TRBV11-2 to TRBJ2-7; unclear D gene. V lost 1 base and J lost 4, with 11 bases in between. Germline V lookup: CDR1 SGHAT, CDR2 FQNNGV. The CDR3 spans 14 residues. The CDR3 region has the DNA TGTGCCAGCAGCTTAGGGCTTGGCGCATACGAGCAGTACTTC. Amino acid sequence: CASSLGLGAYEQYF.

This clone was counted between two and nine times. This rearrangement joins TRBV14 to TRBJ1-2, with a weak D call TRBD1 (5 bases). This CDR3 comprises 14 residues. Germline values: CDR1 SGHDN, CDR2 FVKESK. Trimming took 3 bases from V and 1 from J, leaving 9 bases between them. The CDR3 DNA reads as TGTGCCAGCAGCCAGGTGGGGGATAACTATGGCTACACCTTC. Its protein is CASSQVGDNYGYTF.

The genes are TRBV7-6 and TRBJ2-2, with D possibly called TRBD1 or TRBD2 (6 bases each). Germline V CDR1 and CDR2: SGHVS, FNYEAQ. V was clipped by 3 bases and J by 5 bases, with 16 bases between them. The CDR3 sequence is 16 residues long. The CDR3 sequence is CASSFSSQGRTGELFF. In nucleotides, the CDR3 is TGTGCCAGCAGCTTCTCCAGTCAGGGGAGGACCGGGGAGCTGTTTTTT.

The genes are TRBV10-3 and TRBJ1-2; 10 bases map to TRBD1. This CDR3 is 14 amino acids long. Looked up from germline, CDR1 is ENHRY and CDR2 is SYGVKD. V was clipped by 3 bases and J by 8 bases; unmatched bases: 6. CDR3 nucleotides: TGTGCCATCAGTGAAGACAGGGGGCCGGGAGGCTACACCTTC. This sequence encodes CAISEDRGPGGYTF.

The CDR3 DNA reads as TGTGCCATCAGTGTCGACCCGGTAGTGGAAAAACTGTTTTTT. Residues: CAISVDPVVEKLFF. The J gene is TRBJ1-4, the V gene TRBV10-3; D gene ambiguous. The CDR3 consists of 14 residues. V dropped 4 bases and J dropped 8 bases, with 14 bases sitting between them. Germline assignment: CDR1 ENHRY and CDR2 SYGVKD.

In its sample, this clone was seen once. V usage is TRBV6-1 and J usage is TRBJ2-1, with 11 bases lining up with TRBD2. Per germline, CDR1 MNHNS and CDR2 SASEGT. J gave up 6 bases and V 3 bases, and 16 bases lay outside the gene matches. The length of the CDR3 is 19 residues. Here the CDR3 reads CASSDLTSGGLPPRNEQFF. CDR3 DNA sequence: TGTGCCAGCAGTGATCTCACTAGCGGGGGCCTACCTCCTCGCAATGAGCAGTTCTTC.

The chain couples TRBV9 to TRBJ2-2; 8 bases fit TRBD2. The V and J ends lost 7 bases and 4 bases, in that order; junction bases with no gene match: 6. Germline assignment: CDR1 SGDLS and CDR2 YYNGEE. The CDR3 is 14 amino acids. The CDR3 loop reads CASAGGVGTGELFF. The CDR3, as DNA: TGTGCCAGCGCGGGGGGCGTTGGCACCGGGGAGCTGTTTTTT.

This chain uses TRBV28 with TRBJ1-5, with TRBD1 matching 11 bases. Germline loops: CDR1 MDHEN, CDR2 SYDVKM. The CDR3 is 17 residues long. The junction had 8 bases not matched to a gene; V was cut back by 6 bases and J by 1 base. CDR3 coding DNA: TGTGCCAGCAGGGCCAGGACAGGGGGCGAGAGCAATCAGCCCCAGCATTTT. Its protein product is CASRARTGGESNQPQHF.

The J gene is TRBJ1-5, the V gene TRBV30; D not certain. Trimming shortened V by 2 bases and J by 0 bases, and 8 bases separated the two germline ends. This CDR3 spans 14 amino acids. Germline CDR1 is GTSNPN and CDR2 is SVGIG (reference sequence). CDR3 bases: TGTGCCTGGAGTTGGACGGATAGCAATCAGCCCCAGCATTTT. It encodes CAWSWTDSNQPQHF.

This chain links TRBV5-8 with TRBJ1-2; D is uncertain. The germline V gene encodes CDR1 SGHTS and CDR2 YDEGEE. V was pared by 6 bases and J by 1 base, with 7 bases between. CDR3 length: 12 amino acids. The CDR3 protein is CASTRINYGYTF. In DNA, the CDR3 is TGTGCCAGCACCCGGATTAACTATGGCTACACCTTC.